This TCR beta chain is from a study of a mutant IDH1 vaccine in newly diagnosed glioma (dated by TCRdb to the early 2020s). For context, the study as a whole: The roughly 30 treated patients were 62.5% male and about 38% female, with a mean age of around 40 years. For exploratory analyses, longitudinal TCRB deep sequencing was carried out in 25 treated patients wherever samples were available. Peripheral blood was drawn at six visits: V03 (baseline), V05, V07, V10, V12 and V13. Prior to enrollment, standard therapy consisting of radiotherapy alone, temozolomide alone, or radiochemotherapy with temozolomide had been administered to patients, with the combination being received by most patients.

To prepare the library, the immunoSEQ multiplex PCR assay was applied. Rearranged TCR beta chain sequences were amplified using the hsTCRB Kit according to the manufacturer's protocol. Sequencing of TCRB libraries was carried out on an Illumina MiSeq. Turning to the authors' computational methods: Demultiplexing, trimming and gene mapping were performed with the kit vendor's proprietary platform. Entries here come from immuneACCESS through TCRdb and include only in-frame sequences with V and J called. Some clones fail to appear in such tables; in the studies checked, an unresolved V gene covers under half of the shortfall, and the cause of the remainder is unknown. Clonal size and the V and J genes are those of that table, whereas D and trimming came from the DNA. This sample holds 40,000 or so clones; around 78% were observed only once. Just over 9% of the sample is taken by the ten largest. Interpreted using the paper, the time point label stands for: baseline, week 1 (first vaccination visit). In the paper's terms, the treatment or condition label means: pre-vaccination baseline after standard-of-care therapy. All donors had newly diagnosed IDH1-mutant astrocytomas of WHO grade 3 or 4 that showed loss of nuclear ATRX. The samples were drawn from NOA16, a multicentre, single-arm, open-label phase I trial in Germany that tested a mutant IDH1 peptide vaccine in humans for the first time. Visit V03 blood draws served as the baseline sample for immunogenicity testing. Genomic DNA for TCRB sequencing was extracted from EDTA blood using the DNeasy Blood and Tissue Kit.

Cut back by 5 bases and 5 bases, the V and J ends lie 9 bases apart. The CDR3 sequence holds 13 residues, the cysteine and phenylalanine included. The sequence is cut down to CDR3 DNA, 39 bases in frame from base 1. Based on the germline V gene (reference sequence), the CDR1 and CDR2 sequences are LNHNV and YYDKDF. Paper-wide results and their limitations: Selection of PBMC samples for TCRB deep sequencing was based on availability. Vaccine-induced immune responses across multiple MHC alleles were detected in about 92% of patients. The authors noted that analyses of patient blood samples could not be reproduced because of sample limitations. No apparent relationship was observed between pseudoprogression and alterations in the top peripheral T cell clonotypes detected by TCRB sequencing.

This clone was counted between two and nine times. Its binding antigen is unknown. Base qualities are not recorded, but no much larger clone differs from it by a single base. The receptor's source is a middle-aged man with glioma. Some clones in this sample may be carry-over from other donors' samples. The sequenced sample was PBMCs, obtained from a glioma patient treated with radiotherapy, temozolomide or both. The rearrangement combines TRBV15 with TRBJ2-2; the D gene is perhaps TRBD2, on 5 matching bases. The CDR3 protein is CATSLRGTGELFF. The nucleotide sequence reads as follows: TGTGCCACCAGCCTCCGGGGAACCGGGGAGCTGTTTTTT.